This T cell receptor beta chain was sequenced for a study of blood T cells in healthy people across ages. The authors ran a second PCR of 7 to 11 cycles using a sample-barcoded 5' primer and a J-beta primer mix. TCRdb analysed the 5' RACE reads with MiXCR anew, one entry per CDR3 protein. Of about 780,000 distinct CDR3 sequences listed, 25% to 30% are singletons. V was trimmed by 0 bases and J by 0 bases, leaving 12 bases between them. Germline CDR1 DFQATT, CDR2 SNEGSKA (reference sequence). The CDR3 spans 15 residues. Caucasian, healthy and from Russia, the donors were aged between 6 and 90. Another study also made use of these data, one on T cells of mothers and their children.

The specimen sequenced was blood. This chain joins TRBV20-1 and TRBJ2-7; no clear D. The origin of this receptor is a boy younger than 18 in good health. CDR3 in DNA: TGCAGTGCTAGAGATCATGGGGTATCCTCCTACGAGCAGTACTTC. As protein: CSARDHGVSSYEQYF.